This TCR beta chain was retrieved from a study of response to subunit inactivated influenza vaccine. Points from the study as a whole: The authors suggested that every seasonal influenza vaccination recruits few new T cells.

MiXCR, run by TCRdb on the RT-PCR reads, gives a single entry per CDR3 protein. The sample has some 520,000 distinct CDR3 sequences; about 17% are singletons. The CDR3 sequence is 14 residues long. V lost 1 base, J lost 4 bases, and 9 bases lay in between. Germline V lookup: CDR1 SGHTA, CDR2 FQGNSA. This clonotype was recorded a few times. Its cognate antigen is unknown. The chain joins TRBV7-2 to TRBJ2-3, with D unclear. The sequence came from a man aged 45-69 years who received an inactivated influenza vaccine. The sample was CD4+ T cells sorted from PBMCs, taken 23 months after vaccination. The CDR3 sequence: CASSLGGSADTQYF. In DNA form, the CDR3 reads TGTGCCAGCAGCTTAGGAGGTAGTGCAGATACGCAGTATTTT. The full variable domain, its missing parts supplied by reference TRBV7-2 and TRBJ2-3, is GAGVSQSPSNKVTEKGKDVELRCDPISGHTALYWYRQSLGQGLEFLIYFQGNSAPDKSGLPSDRFSAERTGGSVSTLTIQRTQQEDSAVYLCASSLGGSADTQYFGPGTRLTVL.